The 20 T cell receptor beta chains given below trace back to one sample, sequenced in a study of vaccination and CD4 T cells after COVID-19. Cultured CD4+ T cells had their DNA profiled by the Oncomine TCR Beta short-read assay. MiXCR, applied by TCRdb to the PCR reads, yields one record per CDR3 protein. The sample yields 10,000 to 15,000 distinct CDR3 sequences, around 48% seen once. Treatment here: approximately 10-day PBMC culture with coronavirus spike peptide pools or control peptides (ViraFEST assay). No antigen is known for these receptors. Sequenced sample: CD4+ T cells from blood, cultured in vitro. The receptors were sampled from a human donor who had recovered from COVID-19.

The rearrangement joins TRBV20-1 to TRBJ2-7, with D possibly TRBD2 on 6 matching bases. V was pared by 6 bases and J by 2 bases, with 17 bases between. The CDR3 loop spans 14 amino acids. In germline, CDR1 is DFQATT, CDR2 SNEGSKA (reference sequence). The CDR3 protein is CSALNRGGAYEQYF. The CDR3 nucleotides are TGCAGTGCGCTAAATCGTGGCGGGGCCTACGAGCAGTACTTC.

The CDR3 DNA reads as TGTGCCAGTAGTCGGGGGAGCGGAGGTAGCACAGATACGCAGTATTTT. Translating gives CASSRGSGGSTDTQYF. This sequence joins TRBV19 and TRBJ2-3, with D tentatively TRBD2 (6 bases). The CDR3 runs 16 residues. The germline V gene encodes CDR1 LNHDA and CDR2 SQIVND (reference sequence). The V end was cut by 5 bases, the J end by 0 bases, with 15 bases between. The whole variable domain, remainder taken from reference TRBV19 and TRBJ2-3, is DGGITQSPKYLFRKEGQNVTLSCEQNLNHDAMYWYRQDPGQGLRLIYYSQIVNDFQKGDIAEGYSVSREKKESFPLTVTSAQKNPTAFYLCASSRGSGGSTDTQYFGPGTRLTVL.

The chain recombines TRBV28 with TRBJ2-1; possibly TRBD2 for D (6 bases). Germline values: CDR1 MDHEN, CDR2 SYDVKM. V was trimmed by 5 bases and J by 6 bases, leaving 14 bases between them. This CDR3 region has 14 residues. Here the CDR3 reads CASSTRERSNEQFF. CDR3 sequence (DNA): TGTGCCAGCAGTACCCGGGAGCGCTCCAATGAGCAGTTCTTC. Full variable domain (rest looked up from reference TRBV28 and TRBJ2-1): DVKVTQSSRYLVKRTGEKVFLECVQDMDHENMFWYRQDPGLGLRLIYFSYDVKMKEKGDIPEGYSVSREKKERFSLILESASTNQTSMYLCASSTRERSNEQFFGPGTRLTVL.

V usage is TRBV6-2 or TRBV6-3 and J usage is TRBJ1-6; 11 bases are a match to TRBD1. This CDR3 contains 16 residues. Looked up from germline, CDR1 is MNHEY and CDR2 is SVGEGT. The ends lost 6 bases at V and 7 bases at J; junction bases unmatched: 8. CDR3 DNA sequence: TGTGCCAGCAGGCCCCGGGACAGGGGGATCAATTCACCCCTCCACTTT. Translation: CASRPRDRGINSPLHF.

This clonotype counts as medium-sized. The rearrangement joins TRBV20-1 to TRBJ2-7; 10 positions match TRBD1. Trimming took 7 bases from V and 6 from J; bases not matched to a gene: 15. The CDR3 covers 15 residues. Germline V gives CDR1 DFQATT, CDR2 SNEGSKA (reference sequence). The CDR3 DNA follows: TGCAGTGTCCCCGGGGGGACAGGGGATGCCAGCGAGCAGTACTTC. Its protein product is CSVPGGTGDASEQYF.

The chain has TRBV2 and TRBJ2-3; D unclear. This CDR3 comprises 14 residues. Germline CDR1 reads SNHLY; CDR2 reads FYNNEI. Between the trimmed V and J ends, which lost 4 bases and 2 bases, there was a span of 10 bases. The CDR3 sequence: CASSVELYTDTQYF. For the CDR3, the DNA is TGTGCCAGCAGTGTGGAACTTTACACAGATACGCAGTATTTT. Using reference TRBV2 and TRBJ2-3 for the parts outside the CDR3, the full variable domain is EPEVTQTPSHQVTQMGQEVILRCVPISNHLYFYWYRQILGQKVEFLVSFYNNEISEKSEIFDDQFSVERPDGSNFTLKIRSTKLEDSAMYFCASSVELYTDTQYFGPGTRLTVL.

This CDR3 reads CASSLEQGVTEAFF. CDR3 nucleotides: TGTGCCAGCAGCTTGGAACAGGGGGTGACTGAAGCTTTCTTT. The gene calls are TRBV5-4 and TRBJ1-1, with TRBD1 matching 8 bases. Germline CDR1 SGHNT, CDR2 YYREEE (reference sequence). Trimming cost V 0 bases and J 5 bases; bases outside gene matches: 3. The CDR3 runs 14 residues.

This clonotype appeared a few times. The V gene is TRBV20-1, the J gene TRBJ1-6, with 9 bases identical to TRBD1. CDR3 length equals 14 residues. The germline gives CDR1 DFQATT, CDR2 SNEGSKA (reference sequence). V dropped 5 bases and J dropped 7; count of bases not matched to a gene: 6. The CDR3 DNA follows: TGCAGTGCTGTAACCGGGACAGGGAATTCACCCCTCCACTTT. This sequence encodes CSAVTGTGNSPLHF.

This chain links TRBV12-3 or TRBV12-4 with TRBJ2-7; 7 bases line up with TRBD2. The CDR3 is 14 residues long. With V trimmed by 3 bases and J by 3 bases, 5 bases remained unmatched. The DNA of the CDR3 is TGTGCCAGCAGTTTGAGACTAGCCGACTACGAGCAGTACTTC. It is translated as CASSLRLADYEQYF.

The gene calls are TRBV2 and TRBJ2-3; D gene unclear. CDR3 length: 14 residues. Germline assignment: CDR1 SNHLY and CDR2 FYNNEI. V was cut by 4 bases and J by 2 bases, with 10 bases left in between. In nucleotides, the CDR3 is TGTGCCAGCAGTGTTGACTCCAACACAGATACGCAGTATTTT. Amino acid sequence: CASSVDSNTDTQYF.

CDR3 loop: CASSGQGNSYEQYF. In nucleotides, the CDR3 is TGTGCCAGTTCGGGACAGGGGAACTCCTACGAGCAGTACTTC. This chain links TRBV6-2 or TRBV6-3 with TRBJ2-7; 10 bases are a match to TRBD1. After removal of 9 bases from V and 0 bases from J, the junction contained 5 bases not matched to a gene. The CDR3 totals 14 residues. CDR1 is MNHEY and CDR2 is SVGEGT in the germline V gene.

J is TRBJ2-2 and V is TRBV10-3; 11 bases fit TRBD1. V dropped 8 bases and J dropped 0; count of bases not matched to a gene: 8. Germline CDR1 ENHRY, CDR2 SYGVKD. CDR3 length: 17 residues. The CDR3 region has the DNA TGTGCCATCGCAAGGGACAGGGGGTTCTCGAACACCGGGGAGCTGTTTTTT. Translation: CAIARDRGFSNTGELFF.

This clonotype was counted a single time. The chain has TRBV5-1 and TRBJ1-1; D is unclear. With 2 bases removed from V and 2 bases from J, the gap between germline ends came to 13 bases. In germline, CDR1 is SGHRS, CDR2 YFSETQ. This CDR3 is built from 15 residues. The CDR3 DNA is TGCGCCAGCAGCTTAGGCGCGGGAGGCAACACTGAAGCTTTCTTT. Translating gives CASSLGAGGNTEAFF.

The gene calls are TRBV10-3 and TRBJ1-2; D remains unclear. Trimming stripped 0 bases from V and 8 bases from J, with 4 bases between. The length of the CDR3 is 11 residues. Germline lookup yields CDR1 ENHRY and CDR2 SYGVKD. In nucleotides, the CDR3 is TGTGCCATCAGTGAGTCGGAAGGCTACACCTTC. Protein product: CAISESEGYTF.

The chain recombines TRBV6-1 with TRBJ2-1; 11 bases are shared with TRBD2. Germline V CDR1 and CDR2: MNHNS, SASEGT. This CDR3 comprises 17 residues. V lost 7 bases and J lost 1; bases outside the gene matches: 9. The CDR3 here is CASNAYSGRASYNEQFF. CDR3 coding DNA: TGTGCCAGCAATGCCTATAGCGGGAGGGCTTCCTACAATGAGCAGTTCTTC.

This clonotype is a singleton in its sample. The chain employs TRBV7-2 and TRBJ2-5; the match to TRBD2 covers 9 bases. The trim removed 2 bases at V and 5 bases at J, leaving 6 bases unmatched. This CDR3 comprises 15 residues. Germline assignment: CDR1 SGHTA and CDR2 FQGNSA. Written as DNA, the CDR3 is TGTGCCAGCAGCTTATTTAGGACTAGCGACGAGACCCAGTACTTC. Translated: CASSLFRTSDETQYF.

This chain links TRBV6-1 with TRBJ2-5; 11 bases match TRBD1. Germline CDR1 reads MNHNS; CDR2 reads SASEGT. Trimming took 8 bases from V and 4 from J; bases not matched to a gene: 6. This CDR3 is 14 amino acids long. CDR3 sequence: CASRRTGGRETQYF. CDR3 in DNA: TGTGCCAGCCGAAGGACAGGGGGCCGAGAGACCCAGTACTTC.

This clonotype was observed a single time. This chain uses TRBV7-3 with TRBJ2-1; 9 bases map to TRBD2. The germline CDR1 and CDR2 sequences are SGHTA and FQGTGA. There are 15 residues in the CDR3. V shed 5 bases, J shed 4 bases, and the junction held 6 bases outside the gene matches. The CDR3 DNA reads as TGTGCCAGCAGCCAGACTAGCGGCCCATACAATGAGCAGTTCTTC. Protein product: CASSQTSGPYNEQFF.

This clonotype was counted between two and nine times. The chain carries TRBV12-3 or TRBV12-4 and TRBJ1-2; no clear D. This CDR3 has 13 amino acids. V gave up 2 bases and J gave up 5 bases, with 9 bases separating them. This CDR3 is CASSLLTEYGYTF. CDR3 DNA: TGTGCCAGCAGTTTATTGACGGAGTATGGCTACACCTTC.

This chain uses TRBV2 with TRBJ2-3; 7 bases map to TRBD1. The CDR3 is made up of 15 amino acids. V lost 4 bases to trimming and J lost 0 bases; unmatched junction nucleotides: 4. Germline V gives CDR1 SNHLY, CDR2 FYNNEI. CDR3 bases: TGTGCCAGCAGTGGCGCGACAGGGAGCACAGATACGCAGTATTTT. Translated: CASSGATGSTDTQYF.